These 14 T cell receptor beta chains were sequenced from one sample in a study of Graves' ophthalmopathy and Graves' hyperthyroidism. RNA transcripts yielded amplified TCR beta CDR3 regions. Following a first-round RT-PCR that used HTBI primers, a second-round multiplex PCR was carried out. Via MiXCR, TCRdb re-called the multiplex PCR reads, giving one row per CDR3 protein. The sample has 150,000 to 200,000 distinct CDR3 sequences, 30% to 45% seen once. Material: peripheral blood. The receptors were sampled from a woman between 35 and 50 years old with Graves' ophthalmopathy.

This clonotype was picked up many times. CDR3 in DNA: TGTGCCAGCAGTTCCCCCAGCACTGAGCAGTACTTC. Protein sequence: CASSSPSTEQYF. V usage is TRBV6-2 or TRBV6-3 and J usage is TRBJ2-7; D gene ambiguous. Germline values: CDR1 MNHEY, CDR2 SVGEGT. CDR3 size: 12 residues. V lost 4 bases to trimming and J lost 7 bases, with 11 bases between them.

The rearrangement links TRBV10-3 to TRBJ2-2; a possible D gene is TRBD1 (5 bases). Trimming left V 6 bases short and J 5 bases short, with 16 bases between. There are 15 residues in the CDR3. Germline assignment: CDR1 ENHRY and CDR2 SYGVKD. CDR3 residues: CAISADNAKTGELFF. For the CDR3, the DNA is TGTGCCATCAGCGCGGACAACGCCAAAACCGGGGAGCTGTTTTTT.

The rearrangement joins TRBV6-2 or TRBV6-3 to TRBJ1-1, with 9 bases that match TRBD1. Germline V gene data show CDR1 as MNHEY and CDR2 as SVGEGT. The CDR3 is 18 amino acids. Trimming cost V 6 bases and J 4 bases; bases outside gene matches: 18. The CDR3 loop is CASSPYLPGQGLGTEAFF. CDR3 in DNA: TGTGCCAGCAGCCCTTACCTACCCGGACAGGGGCTGGGCACTGAAGCTTTCTTT.

This clonotype was detected many times. The chain combines TRBV5-1 with TRBJ1-1; maybe TRBD1 (5 bases). The CDR3 runs to 14 residues. V was clipped by 4 bases and J by 4 bases, with 14 bases between them. CDR1 SGHRS and CDR2 YFSETQ come from the germline V gene. The CDR3 DNA reads TGCGCCAGCAGCCGGAACTCGGGGGGCACTGAAGCTTTCTTT. As protein: CASSRNSGGTEAFF.

This clonotype has at least ten counts. The chain combines TRBV6-1 with TRBJ2-5; possibly TRBD1 for D (5 bases). The CDR3 runs to 15 residues. V shed 2 bases and J shed 5 bases, with 15 bases lying between them. The germline V gene encodes CDR1 MNHNS and CDR2 SASEGT. This chain's CDR3 is CASSETHDRAETQYF. Written as DNA, the CDR3 is TGTGCCAGCAGTGAAACCCACGACAGAGCGGAGACCCAGTACTTC.

This clonotype was observed at least ten times. The gene calls are TRBV30 and TRBJ2-7, with no clear D. Germline V lookup: CDR1 GTSNPN, CDR2 SVGIG (reference sequence). Trimming took 2 bases from V and 5 from J, leaving 7 bases between them. CDR3 size: 11 residues. The CDR3 DNA reads TGTGCCTGGAGTAACTATAACGAGCAGTACTTC. Residues: CAWSNYNEQYF.

This clonotype was detected a few times. The V gene is TRBV28, the J gene TRBJ1-1; weak D call: TRBD1 (6 bases). This CDR3 region has 12 residues. V dropped 10 bases and J dropped 2 bases, with 11 bases sitting between them. CDR1 and CDR2 (germline): MDHEN, SYDVKM. In DNA, the CDR3 is TGTGCCACCCGGACAGCTAACACTGAAGCTTTCTTT. It codes for CATRTANTEAFF.

This clonotype was counted at least ten times. The chain carries TRBV7-2 and TRBJ2-2, with a tentative D call TRBD2 (6 bases). Germline values: CDR1 SGHTA, CDR2 FQGNSA. The CDR3 contains 15 residues. The ends were cut back, 5 bases at V and 5 bases at J, with 15 bases in the middle. The CDR3 is CASSPSSAHTGELFF. The DNA for the CDR3 is TGTGCCAGCAGCCCATCTAGCGCCCATACCGGGGAGCTGTTTTTT.

The chain links TRBV10-3 to TRBJ2-2; 7 bases align to TRBD2. The V segment lost 4 bases and the J segment 1 base; nucleotides outside the gene matches: 3. Per germline, CDR1 ENHRY and CDR2 SYGVKD. This CDR3 has 15 amino acids. The CDR3 loop is CAISVRGVNTGELFF. Here the CDR3 DNA reads TGTGCCATCAGTGTTCGGGGGGTGAACACCGGGGAGCTGTTTTTT.

This clonotype was counted once. V gene TRBV2 combines with J gene TRBJ1-1, with a weak D call TRBD1 (6 bases). Trimming took off 5 bases at V and 2 bases at J, with 21 bases between the two ends. The CDR3 is 17 amino acids. In germline, CDR1 is SNHLY, CDR2 FYNNEI. The CDR3 loop is CASSPRLLRGFNTEAFF. CDR3 coding DNA: TGTGCCAGCAGTCCCCGACTTCTAAGGGGGTTTAACACTGAAGCTTTCTTT.

The chain recombines TRBV6-2 or TRBV6-3 with TRBJ2-6, with 8 bases fitting TRBD1. V was pared by 4 bases and J by 0 bases, with 8 bases of the junction left unmatched. The germline V gene encodes CDR1 MNHEY and CDR2 SVGEGT. The CDR3 extends over 18 amino acids. DNA of the CDR3: TGTGCCAGCAGTTCCGGACAGGGCGCCGACTCTGGGGCCAACGTCCTGACTTTC. Amino acid sequence: CASSSGQGADSGANVLTF.

The genes are TRBV15 and TRBJ2-7, with TRBD2 as a possible D gene (5 bases). CDR3 length equals 13 residues. Germline loops: CDR1 LNHNV, CDR2 YYDKDF (reference sequence). Trimming removed 0 bases from V and 5 bases from J, with 8 bases in between. The CDR3 loop reads CATSRDPGDEQYF. The CDR3, as DNA: TGTGCCACCAGCAGAGATCCCGGGGACGAGCAGTACTTC. The complete variable domain, with remaining parts taken from reference TRBV15 and TRBJ2-7, reads DAMVIQNPRYQVTQFGKPVTLSCSQTLNHNVMYWYQQKSSQAPKLLFHYYDKDFNNEADTPDNFQSRRPNTSFCFLDIRSPGLGDTAMYLCATSRDPGDEQYFGPGTRLTVT.

The gene calls are TRBV28 and TRBJ1-1; D gene ambiguous. The CDR3 runs to 14 residues. V was pared by 3 bases and J by 3 bases, with 11 bases between. Germline V gene sequence: CDR1 MDHEN, CDR2 SYDVKM. The CDR3: CASSFGVGYTEAFF. For the CDR3, the DNA is TGTGCCAGCAGTTTCGGAGTGGGGTACACTGAAGCTTTCTTT.

In this sample, this clonotype turned up once. The chain uses TRBV30 and TRBJ2-5; D may match TRBD1 or TRBD2 (5 bases each). Per the germline V gene, CDR1 is GTSNPN and CDR2 is SVGIG (reference sequence). The CDR3 contains 12 residues. The V end lost 0 bases, the J end lost 5 bases, and 7 bases lay between the germline ends. The CDR3 DNA reads as TGTGCCTGGAGTGTAGAGGGGGAGACCCAGTACTTC. Translating gives CAWSVEGETQYF.